Detailed here is one TCR beta chain. Survey-level immunoSEQ sequencing profiled the TCR beta repertoire. Using immunoSEQ multiplex PCR, the repertoire was profiled, and TCRdb retains in-frame clones only, with some absent. The sample holds 60,000 to 75,000 clones, 93% seen once. Sequencing was done on a sample of PBMCs. The source of this sequence is a man aged 35-49 years with rheumatoid arthritis.

The CDR3 coding sequence is TGTGCCACCAGCAGAGATCTGGCGACTAGCACAGATACGCAGTATTTT. Protein: CATSRDLATSTDTQYF. The J gene is TRBJ2-3, the V gene TRBV15; D unresolved. V dropped 0 bases and J dropped 0 bases, with 10 bases sitting between them. The length of the CDR3 is 16 residues. Germline CDR1 LNHNV, CDR2 YYDKDF (reference sequence).